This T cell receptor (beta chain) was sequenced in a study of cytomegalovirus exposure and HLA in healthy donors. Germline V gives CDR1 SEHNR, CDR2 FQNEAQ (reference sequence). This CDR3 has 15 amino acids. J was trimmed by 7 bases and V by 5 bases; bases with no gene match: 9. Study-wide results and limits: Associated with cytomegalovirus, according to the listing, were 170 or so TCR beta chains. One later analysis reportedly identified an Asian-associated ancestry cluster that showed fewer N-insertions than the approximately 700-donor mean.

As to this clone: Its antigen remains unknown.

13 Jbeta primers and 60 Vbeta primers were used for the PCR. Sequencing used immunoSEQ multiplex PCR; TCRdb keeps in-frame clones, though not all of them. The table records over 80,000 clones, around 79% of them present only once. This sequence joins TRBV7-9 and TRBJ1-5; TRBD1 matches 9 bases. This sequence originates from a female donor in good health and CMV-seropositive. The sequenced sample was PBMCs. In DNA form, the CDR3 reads TGTGCCAGCAGCCAGGGACAGGGAGGGGGCCAGCCCCAGCATTTT. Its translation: CASSQGQGGGQPQHF.